This T cell receptor beta chain was recovered during a study of shared clonotypes between healthy human individuals. Whole-study findings and limits: Generation of non-shared clonotypes was less probable than generation of clonotypes shared by all four donors.

This clone was observed once. The target antigen is unknown. CD8 cells regarded as naive lacked CD45RO, were positively chosen for CCR7, and omitted terminally differentiated effector memory CD45RA+ cells. Several immunoSEQ 96-well plates shared each subset's DNA, each plate a replicate. TCRdb's copy holds only in-frame clones and misses some; the assay was immunoSEQ multiplex PCR. In the table there are over 2,000,000 clones, approximately 92% of which are singletons. The CDR3 has 16 residues. V lost 0 bases and J lost 0, with 13 bases in between. Germline CDR1 GTSNPN, CDR2 SVGIG (reference sequence).

The chain couples TRBV30 to TRBJ2-3, with D possibly being TRBD1 or TRBD2 (6 bases each). The sample comprised naive CD8+ T cells from PBMCs. The receptor's source is a man between 18 and 35 years old in good health. Some clones in this sample may be carry-over from other donors' samples. The chain's CDR3 is CAWSVGRDISTDTQYF. The DNA of the CDR3 is TGTGCCTGGAGTGTAGGGCGGGACATCAGCACAGATACGCAGTATTTT.